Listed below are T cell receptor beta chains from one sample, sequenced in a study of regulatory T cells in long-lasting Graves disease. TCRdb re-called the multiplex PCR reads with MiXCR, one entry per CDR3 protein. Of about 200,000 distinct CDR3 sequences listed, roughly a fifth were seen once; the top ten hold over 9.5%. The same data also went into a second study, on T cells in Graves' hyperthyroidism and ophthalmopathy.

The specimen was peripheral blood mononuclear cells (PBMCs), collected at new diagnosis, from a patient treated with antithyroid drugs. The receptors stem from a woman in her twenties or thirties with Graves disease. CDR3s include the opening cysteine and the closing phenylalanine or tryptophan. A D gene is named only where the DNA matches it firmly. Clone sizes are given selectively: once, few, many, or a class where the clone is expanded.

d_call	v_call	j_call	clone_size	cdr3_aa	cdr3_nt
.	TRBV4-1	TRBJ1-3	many	CASSQVTAGSNSGNTIYF	TGCGCCAGCAGCCAAGTCACAGCGGGTTCTAACTCTGGAAACACCATATATTTT
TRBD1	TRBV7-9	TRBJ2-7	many	CASSGGQWGTGWDEQYF	TGTGCCAGCAGCGGCGGCCAATGGGGGACAGGGTGGGACGAGCAGTACTTC
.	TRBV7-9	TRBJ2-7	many	CASSLNEYEQYF	TGTGCCAGCAGCTTGAATGAGTACGAGCAGTACTTC
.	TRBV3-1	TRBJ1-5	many	CASSQMVNQPQHF	TGTGCCAGCAGCCAGATGGTCAATCAGCCCCAGCATTTT
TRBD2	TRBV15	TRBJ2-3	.	CATSTIPLAGGPSDTQYF	TGTGCCACCAGCACCATTCCCCTCGCGGGAGGGCCGTCAGATACGCAGTATTTT
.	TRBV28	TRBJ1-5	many	CASRSNQPQHF	TGTGCCAGCAGGAGCAATCAGCCCCAGCATTTT
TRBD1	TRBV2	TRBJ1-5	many	CASNRDRVTQPQHF	TGTGCCAGCAATCGGGACAGGGTTACTCAGCCCCAGCATTTT
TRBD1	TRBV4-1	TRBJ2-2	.	CASSRDRGGAQAGELFF	TGCGCCAGCAGCCGAGACCGAGGGGGCGCGCAGGCCGGGGAGCTGTTTTTT
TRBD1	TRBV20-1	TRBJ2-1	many	CSAKDRVRDNEQFF	TGCAGTGCCAAGGACAGGGTGAGGGACAATGAGCAGTTCTTC
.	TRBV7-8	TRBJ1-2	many	CASSLTPVGGYTF	TGTGCCAGCAGCCTGACCCCTGTCGGGGGCTACACCTTC
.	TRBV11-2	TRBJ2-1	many	CASSLVGGSNEQFF	TGTGCCAGCAGCTTAGTAGGGGGGTCCAATGAGCAGTTCTTC
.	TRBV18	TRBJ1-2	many	CASSPWDREYGYTF	TGTGCCAGCTCACCTTGGGACCGAGAGTATGGCTACACCTTC
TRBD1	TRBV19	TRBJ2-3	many	CASRGQHTDTQYF	TGTGCCAGTAGGGGACAGCACACAGATACGCAGTATTTT
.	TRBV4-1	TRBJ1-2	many	CASSQGPLGGGYGYTF	TGCGCCAGCAGCCAAGGGCCTCTCGGAGGCGGCTATGGCTACACCTTC
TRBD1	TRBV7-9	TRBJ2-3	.	CASSTRGQGADTQYF	TGTGCCAGCAGCACGAGGGGCCAGGGGGCGGATACGCAGTATTTT
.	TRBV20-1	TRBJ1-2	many	CSAKKGGGGLWGYTF	TGCAGTGCCAAGAAGGGTGGGGGAGGGTTGTGGGGCTACACCTTC
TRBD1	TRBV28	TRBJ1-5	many	CASSPRRQGIGQPQHF	TGTGCCAGCAGTCCTAGGAGACAGGGTATAGGTCAGCCCCAGCATTTT
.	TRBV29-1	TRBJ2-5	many	CSQQIQETQYF	TGCAGCCAGCAAATTCAAGAGACCCAGTACTTC
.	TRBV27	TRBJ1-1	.	CASSDSNTEAFF	TGTGCCAGCAGTGATAGTAACACTGAAGCTTTCTTT
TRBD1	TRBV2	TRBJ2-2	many	CASMADRGAGELFF	TGTGCCAGCATGGCAGACAGGGGGGCCGGGGAGCTGTTTTTT
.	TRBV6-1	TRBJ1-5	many	CASSEEGWYSNQPQHF	TGTGCCAGCAGTGAAGAAGGGTGGTATAGCAATCAGCCCCAGCATTTT
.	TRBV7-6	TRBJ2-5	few	CASRSLTSDGLLF	TGTGCCAGCAGATCTCTTACTAGTGACGGTCTGCTCTTC
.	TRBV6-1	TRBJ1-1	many	CASVGTPNTEAFF	TGTGCCAGCGTGGGGACACCGAACACTGAAGCTTTCTTT
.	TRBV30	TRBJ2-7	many	CAWSVGGGEQYF	TGTGCCTGGAGTGTAGGGGGGGGAGAGCAGTACTTC
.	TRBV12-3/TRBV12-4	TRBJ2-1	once	CASSLTGGAHNEQFF	TGTGCCAGCAGTTTAACGGGCGGGGCCCACAATGAGCAGTTCTTC
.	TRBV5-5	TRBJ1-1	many	CASSFEARGTEAFF	TGTGCCAGCAGCTTCGAGGCGCGGGGCACTGAAGCTTTCTTT
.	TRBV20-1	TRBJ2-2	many	CSARRQGADTGELFF	TGCAGTGCTAGAAGGCAGGGAGCCGACACCGGGGAGCTGTTTTTT
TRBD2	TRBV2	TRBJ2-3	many	CASTRLAGVWDTQYF	TGTGCCAGCACCCGACTAGCGGGAGTGTGGGATACGCAGTATTTT
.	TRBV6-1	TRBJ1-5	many	CASSDLAGSNQPQHF	TGTGCCAGCAGTGACTTAGCAGGGAGCAATCAGCCCCAGCATTTT
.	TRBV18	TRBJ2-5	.	CASSPPSNQETQYF	TGTGCCAGCTCACCACCCAGCAACCAAGAGACCCAGTACTTC
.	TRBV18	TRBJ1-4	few	CASSPPGLTATNEKLFF	TGTGCCAGCTCACCACCGGGATTAACAGCAACTAATGAAAAACTGTTTTTT
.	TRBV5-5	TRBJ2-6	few	CASSPQGSGANVLTF	TGTGCCAGCAGCCCACAGGGCTCTGGGGCCAACGTCCTGACTTTC
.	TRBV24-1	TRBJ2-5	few	CATSDRTEYQETQYF	TGTGCCACCAGTGACCGGACAGAGTACCAAGAGACCCAGTACTTC
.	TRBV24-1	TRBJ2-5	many	CATSDTGLKTQYF	TGTGCCACCAGTGATACGGGACTTAAAACCCAGTACTTC
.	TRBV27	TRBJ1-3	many	CASSSRGVDGNTIYF	TGTGCCAGCAGTTCCCGGGGAGTAGATGGAAACACCATATATTTT
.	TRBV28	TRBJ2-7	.	CASSLPGFSYEQYF	TGTGCCAGTAGCTTACCGGGATTCTCCTACGAGCAGTACTTC
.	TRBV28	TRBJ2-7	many	CASSLYDHYEQYF	TGTGCCAGCAGTTTATATGACCACTACGAGCAGTACTTC
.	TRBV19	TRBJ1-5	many	CASSIIGENQPQHF	TGTGCCAGTAGTATAATCGGCGAGAATCAGCCCCAGCATTTT
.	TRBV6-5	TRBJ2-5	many	CASSLIPGETQYF	TGTGCCAGCAGTTTGATACCGGGAGAGACCCAGTACTTC
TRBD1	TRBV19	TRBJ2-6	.	CASRNRGPVTSGANVLTF	TGTGCCAGCCGGAACAGGGGGCCCGTGACCTCTGGGGCCAACGTCCTGACTTTC
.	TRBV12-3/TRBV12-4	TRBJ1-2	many	CASSLGGLDGYTF	TGTGCCAGCAGTTTAGGAGGGTTAGATGGCTACACCTTC
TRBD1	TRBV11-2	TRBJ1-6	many	CASRSGDRLINSPLHF	TGTGCCAGCAGGTCGGGGGACAGGTTAATTAATTCACCCCTCCACTTT
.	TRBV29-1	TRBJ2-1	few	CSVEQSSYNEQFF	TGCAGCGTTGAACAAAGCTCCTACAATGAGCAGTTCTTC
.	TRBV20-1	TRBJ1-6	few	CSARVTGVLNSPLHF	TGCAGTGCTAGAGTGACAGGCGTTTTAAATTCACCCCTCCACTTT
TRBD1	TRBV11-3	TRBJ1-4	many	CASSGGQGGNEKLFF	TGTGCCAGCAGCGGAGGACAGGGCGGTAATGAAAAACTGTTTTTT
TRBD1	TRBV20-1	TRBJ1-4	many	CSAPRTGGGNEKLFF	TGCAGTGCGCCCCGGACAGGGGGCGGTAATGAAAAACTGTTTTTT